The 3 T cell receptor beta chains given below trace back to one sample, sequenced in a study of cytomegalovirus exposure and HLA in healthy donors. PCR primers comprised 60 Vbeta and 13 Jbeta primers. Some clones are missing from TCRdb's copy, which holds only in-frame ones; the method was immunoSEQ multiplex PCR. This sample has approximately 160,000 clones, with 68% found just once. Sequenced: PBMCs. The receptors originated from a woman in her 40s in good health and CMV-seropositive.

The chain employs TRBV18 and TRBJ2-3, with 8 positions matching TRBD1. V trimming: 3 bases; J trimming: 6 bases; junction bases outside the gene matches: 8. This CDR3 comprises 15 residues. In germline, CDR1 is KGHSH, CDR2 LQKENI. The CDR3 region has the DNA TGTGCCAGCTCACCTGACAGGGGCCTTTTGGATACGCAGTATTTT. Translating gives CASSPDRGLLDTQYF.

The chain uses TRBV4-1 and TRBJ1-2, with TRBD1 matching over 9 bases. Germline V CDR1 and CDR2: MGHRA, YSYEKL. The J segment lost 3 bases and the V segment lost 3 bases, leaving 5 bases of the junction unmatched. This CDR3 spans 15 amino acids. The CDR3 protein is CASSQFRQGDYGYTF. CDR3 nucleotide sequence: TGCGCCAGCAGCCAGTTCCGACAGGGGGACTATGGCTACACCTTC.

This chain's CDR3 is CASSFSGSSYNEQFF. The CDR3 nucleotides read TGTGCCAGCAGCTTCAGCGGGAGCTCCTACAATGAGCAGTTCTTC. The chain recombines TRBV11-2 with TRBJ2-1; 8 nucleotides agree with TRBD2. The CDR3 sequence is 15 residues long. The trim removed 3 bases at V and 0 bases at J, leaving 1 base unmatched. CDR1 and CDR2 (germline): SGHAT, FQNNGV.